The 2 T cell receptor beta chains presented below share a single source sample, sequenced in a study of T cell changes during pregnancy in multiple sclerosis. Libraries were prepared by immunoSEQ multiplex PCR; TCRdb keeps only in-frame clonotypes and omits some of them. The repertoire holds tens of thousands of clones, with under 95% as singletons. The source was CD4+ T cells from peripheral blood mononuclear cells, collected in the third trimester of pregnancy. Receptors originate from a female donor in good health, enrolled as a control in a pregnancy study.

The J gene is TRBJ2-7, the V gene TRBV5-1, with D possibly TRBD1 on 6 matching bases. The length of the CDR3 is 14 residues. Trimming took off 4 bases at V and 5 bases at J, with 16 bases between the two ends. Germline V lookup: CDR1 SGHRS, CDR2 YFSETQ. CDR3 sequence: CASSVRDKGHEQYF. The CDR3 DNA reads TGCGCCAGCAGCGTCCGGGACAAGGGCCACGAGCAGTACTTC. The variable domain in full, completed from reference TRBV5-1 and TRBJ2-7, reads KAGVTQTPRYLIKTRGQQVTLSCSPISGHRSVSWYQQTPGQGLQFLFEYFSETQRNKGNFPGRFSGRQFSNSRSEMNVSTLELGDSALYLCASSVRDKGHEQYFGPGTRLTVT.

The rearrangement uses TRBV6-1 and TRBJ1-2, with 8 bases aligning to TRBD1. Germline lookup yields CDR1 MNHNS and CDR2 SASEGT. The CDR3 is 13 amino acids. J gave up 2 bases and V 7 bases, and 3 bases lay outside the gene matches. The CDR3 loop is CASNRGVNYGYTF. The CDR3 DNA reads TGTGCCAGCAACAGGGGGGTCAACTATGGCTACACCTTC.